The sequence of this T cell receptor (beta chain) was determined in a study of T-cell memory formation after mild COVID-19. Across the whole study: In these data, TCR clusters were largely donor specific.

This clonotype has a count of ten or more. TCRdb reprocessed the 5' RACE reads with MiXCR, giving one entry per CDR3 protein. The sample lists some 57,000 distinct CDR3 sequences, roughly an eighth occurring once. Germline assignment: CDR1 LNHDA and CDR2 SQIVND (reference sequence). V shed 6 bases and J 4 bases; nucleotides not matched to a gene: 6. This CDR3 is 14 amino acids long. The chain couples TRBV19 to TRBJ1-2; TRBD1 matches 9 bases. The sample was PBMCs or a T cell subset sorted from them (not recorded which). This receptor was obtained from a man aged 18 to 30 who had mild COVID-19 (a few samples of this study predate the infection). Cell type and time point are not known. CDR3 nucleotides: TGTGCCAGTAGGGCCGGGACAGGGCTCTATGGCTACACCTTC. Its protein product is CASRAGTGLYGYTF.